A single sample gave rise to the 5 T cell receptor beta chains below, sequenced in a study of OX40 agonist ivuxolimab in advanced cancers. This table comes from immunoSEQ multiplex PCR, and its TCRdb copy is limited to in-frame clones, with some not included. The sample lists roughly 52,000 clones, 84% seen once, with 1.2% in the top ten. The sequencing used CD4+ or CD8+ T cells sorted from blood, collected in a trial of the OX40 agonist ivuxolimab. The receptors were gathered from an adult with an advanced solid tumor such as melanoma, head and neck, liver or kidney cancer.

The CDR3 region is CASSFRGMRETQYF. The DNA of the CDR3 is TGTGCCAGCAGTTTTAGGGGCATGCGAGAGACCCAGTACTTC. The rearrangement links TRBV7-4 to TRBJ2-5; tentative D call: TRBD1 (5 bases). The CDR3 is 14 residues long. Trimming removed 6 bases from V and 4 bases from J, with 15 bases in between. Germline V gene sequence: CDR1 SGHVT, CDR2 SQSDAQ.

The J gene is TRBJ1-2, the V gene TRBV29-1, with TRBD1 matching over 7 bases. The CDR3 covers 12 residues. Losses at the gene ends were 7 bases for V and 7 bases for J; bases not matched to a gene: 9. Germline values: CDR1 SQVTM, CDR2 ANQGSEA. CDR3 region: CSGSQGPGGYTF. For the CDR3, the DNA is TGCAGCGGTTCACAGGGGCCGGGTGGCTACACCTTC.

The chain couples TRBV4-1 to TRBJ2-4; TRBD2 matches at 11 bases. The CDR3 is 15 amino acids. The J segment lost 10 bases and the V segment lost 3 bases, leaving 8 bases of the junction unmatched. CDR1 MGHRA and CDR2 YSYEKL come from the germline V gene. CDR3 region: CASSHGLAGGGIQYF. As DNA, the CDR3 is TGCGCCAGCAGCCACGGACTAGCGGGTGGGGGTATTCAGTACTTC.

The CDR3 DNA follows: TGTGCCAGCAGTTTTGAGCCGCCGGATAATTCACCCCTCCACTTT. Protein: CASSFEPPDNSPLHF. The rearrangement joins TRBV28 to TRBJ1-6; unclear D gene. The germline V and J ends were trimmed by 3 bases and 5 bases, with 11 bases remaining between them. CDR1 is MDHEN and CDR2 is SYDVKM in the germline V gene. The CDR3 loop spans 15 amino acids.

Here the CDR3 reads CASSENSYEQYF. The CDR3, as DNA: TGTGCCAGCAGTGAAAACTCCTACGAGCAGTACTTC. The rearrangement links TRBV2 to TRBJ2-7; D call uncertain. This CDR3 is built from 12 residues. V was cut by 2 bases and J by 0 bases, with 2 bases left in between. Germline lookup yields CDR1 SNHLY and CDR2 FYNNEI.